The 15 T cell receptor beta chains below all came from one sample that was sequenced in a study of CD8 T cells in ankylosing spondylitis. From the 5' RACE reads, TCRdb called clonotypes with MiXCR, one entry per CDR3 protein. The table shows roughly 250,000 distinct CDR3 sequences, with under 12% occurring only once. Sample: blood, either unsorted or a sorted T cell fraction (not recorded which). The receptors were sampled from a male donor with ankylosing spondylitis or in good health (not recorded which).

About this clonotype itself: Sequence at one end of the junction differs from germline and may be a read error. The chain uses TRBV30 and TRBJ1-1; the D is unclear. CDR1 is GTSNPN, CDR2 SVGIG, per germline (reference sequence). The CDR3 sequence is 12 residues long. The CDR3 reads CACSEGEGEAFF. CDR3 DNA: TGTGCCTGCAGTGAGGGAGAAGGCGAAGCTTTCTTT.

This clonotype was seen many times. The chain carries TRBV5-1 and TRBJ2-7, with 8 bases that match TRBD1. Germline V gene sequence: CDR1 SGHRS, CDR2 YFSETQ. The CDR3 runs 16 residues. Trimming took 0 bases from V and 1 from J; bases not matched to a gene: 6. CDR3 residues: CASSLEGGQASYEQYF. The CDR3 DNA sequence: TGCGCCAGCAGCTTGGAAGGGGGACAGGCTTCCTACGAGCAGTACTTC.

The sample holds many counts of this clonotype. J is TRBJ1-5 and V is TRBV12-3 or TRBV12-4; D not resolved. The V and J ends lost 4 bases and 7 bases respectively, with 11 bases between them. CDR3 length equals 13 residues. The CDR3: CASSWKGEQPQHF. Written as DNA, the CDR3 is TGTGCCAGCAGTTGGAAGGGTGAGCAGCCCCAGCATTTT.

This clonotype was seen a handful of times. The chain carries TRBV6-1 and TRBJ2-1, with D possibly TRBD2 on 6 matching bases. Germline lookup yields CDR1 MNHNS and CDR2 SASEGT. V dropped 3 bases and J dropped 8 bases, with 17 bases sitting between them. The CDR3 is made up of 15 amino acids. The CDR3 here is CASSEGGGASDEQFF. The CDR3 DNA reads TGTGCCAGCAGTGAGGGCGGAGGGGCAAGCGATGAGCAGTTCTTC.

This clonotype was found many times. The chain combines TRBV5-1 with TRBJ2-1; TRBD2 aligns across 8 bases. The J segment lost 9 bases and the V segment lost 0 bases, leaving 8 bases of the junction unmatched. The germline V gene encodes CDR1 SGHRS and CDR2 YFSETQ. This CDR3 spans 15 amino acids. The CDR3 nucleotides are TGCGCCAGCAGCTTGGGGACTAGCATCACTGGTGAGCAGTTCTTC. Translating it yields CASSLGTSITGEQFF.

This clonotype has a count of ten or more. The rearrangement uses TRBV2 and TRBJ1-4; 9 bases align to TRBD1. The V segment lost 7 bases and the J segment 14 bases; nucleotides outside the gene matches: 11. CDR1 and CDR2 from the germline V gene are SNHLY and FYNNEI. The length of the CDR3 is 13 residues. CDR3 DNA sequence: TGTGCCAGCATCAGGGACAGGGATTTACCTCTGTTTTTT. Translation gives CASIRDRDLPLFF.

Many counts were recorded for this clonotype. The chain joins TRBV7-2 to TRBJ2-3; D gene unclear. CDR3 size: 10 residues. Germline V lookup: CDR1 SGHTA, CDR2 FQGNSA. The V and J ends lost 8 bases and 9 bases respectively, with 9 bases between them. The CDR3 DNA reads TGTGCCAGCGGTCTAGGGACGCAGTATTTT. Translation: CASGLGTQYF.

The J gene is TRBJ2-3, the V gene TRBV2; 7 nucleotides align to TRBD2. This CDR3 has 15 amino acids. Trimming cost V 5 bases and J 1 base; bases outside gene matches: 6. Germline V gene sequence: CDR1 SNHLY, CDR2 FYNNEI. CDR3: CASSQTSSGTDTQYF. The CDR3 DNA reads TGTGCCAGCAGTCAGACTAGCTCCGGCACAGATACGCAGTATTTT.

The table lists this clonotype with many counts. This chain joins TRBV20-1 and TRBJ1-1; 8 positions match TRBD1. This CDR3 spans 12 amino acids. Germline V gene data show CDR1 as DFQATT and CDR2 as SNEGSKA (reference sequence). Losses at the gene ends were 5 bases for V and 4 bases for J; bases not matched to a gene: 3. CDR3 DNA sequence: TGCAGTGCTCGCAGGGGGCTCACTGAAGCTTTCTTT. Amino acid sequence: CSARRGLTEAFF.

This clonotype occurred many times. The chain carries TRBV2 and TRBJ1-4, with 8 bases identical to TRBD1. The CDR3 has 16 amino acids. Germline V lookup: CDR1 SNHLY, CDR2 FYNNEI. J was trimmed by 2 bases and V by 5 bases; bases with no gene match: 7. CDR3 sequence: CASSPDRGSTNEKLFF. The CDR3 DNA reads TGTGCCAGCAGTCCTGACAGGGGCTCGACTAATGAAAAACTGTTTTTT. Complete variable domain (other parts from reference TRBV2 and TRBJ1-4): EPEVTQTPSHQVTQMGQEVILRCVPISNHLYFYWYRQILGQKVEFLVSFYNNEISEKSEIFDDQFSVERPDGSNFTLKIRSTKLEDSAMYFCASSPDRGSTNEKLFFGSGTQLSVL.

Ten or more counts support this clonotype. The genes are TRBV6-1 and TRBJ2-1; 11 bases fit TRBD2. The trim removed 7 bases at V and 4 bases at J, leaving 6 bases unmatched. CDR1 and CDR2 (germline): MNHNS, SASEGT. The CDR3 spans 15 residues. The CDR3 nucleotides read TGTGCCAGCACCCCCGGGACTAGCGGATACAATGAGCAGTTCTTC. It specifies CASTPGTSGYNEQFF.

The genes are TRBV7-6 and TRBJ1-4, with a weak D call TRBD1 (6 bases). Germline CDR1 reads SGHVS; CDR2 reads FNYEAQ. V shed 5 bases and J shed 4 bases, with 14 bases lying between them. The CDR3 has 15 amino acids. This CDR3 is CASSRLTGLNEKLFF. DNA for the CDR3: TGTGCCAGCAGCCGCCTGACAGGCCTTAATGAAAAACTGTTTTTT. Combining the CDR3 with reference TRBV7-6 and TRBJ1-4 gives the whole variable domain GAGVSQSPRYKVTKRGQDVALRCDPISGHVSLYWYRQALGQGPEFLTYFNYEAQQDKSGLPNDRFSAERPEGSISTLTIQRTEQRDSAMYRCASSRLTGLNEKLFFGSGTQLSVL.

The chain couples TRBV18 to TRBJ2-1; no reliable D call. V was cut by 2 bases and J by 6 bases, with 14 bases left in between. This CDR3 is 15 amino acids long. Germline loops: CDR1 KGHSH, CDR2 LQKENI. The CDR3 DNA reads as TGTGCCAGCTCACCAGGTCTTGGGGAACCCAATGAGCAGTTCTTC. As protein: CASSPGLGEPNEQFF.

In this sample, this clonotype turned up many times. The chain joins TRBV20-1 to TRBJ2-5, with D tentatively TRBD1 (6 bases). Germline values: CDR1 DFQATT, CDR2 SNEGSKA (reference sequence). Trimming shortened V by 1 base and J by 2 bases, and 11 bases separated the two germline ends. The CDR3 totals 14 residues. The CDR3 DNA reads as TGCAGTGCTAGAGGCTGGACAGTTCAAGAGACCCAGTACTTC. This codes for CSARGWTVQETQYF.

This chain joins TRBV12-3 or TRBV12-4 and TRBJ2-6; D is uncertain. With 6 bases removed from V and 11 bases from J, the gap between germline ends came to 14 bases. CDR3 length equals 13 residues. The CDR3 protein is CASSLKLVDVLTF. As DNA, the CDR3 is TGTGCCAGCAGCTTAAAGTTGGTAGACGTCCTGACTTTC.